The clone carrying this TCR beta chain rates as medium-sized (0.01 to 0.1%). Template-switching 5'RACE yielded the TCR cDNA; a universal primer site and UMIs were added in the process. Via MiXCR, TCRdb re-called the 5' RACE reads, giving one row per CDR3 protein. The repertoire holds about 14,000 distinct CDR3 sequences, with 7.3% as singletons. The data originate from a study of T cells after yellow fever vaccination. Study results and caveats: Clonotypes shared by both compartments, CD4 and CD8, made up a small share. Abundant contaminating clonotypes from the bulk population could appear in FACS-sorted repertoires.

The trim removed 8 bases at V and 0 bases at J, leaving 7 bases unmatched. The CDR3 is 15 amino acids. Germline V gives CDR1 ENHRY, CDR2 SYGVKD. This sample comprised PBMCs, either bulk or a sorted T-cell subset (CD4+, CD8+, memory, or dextramer-sorted; not recorded which), obtained on the day of the yellow fever booster vaccination. This chain connects TRBV10-3 to TRBJ1-5, with 7 nucleotides matching TRBD1. The source is a man aged 18 to 35 who received the YFV17D yellow fever vaccine. The CDR3, as DNA: TGTGCCATCTCTCGGGCAGGGGGTAGCAATCAGCCCCAGCATTTT. It yields the protein CAISRAGGSNQPQHF.